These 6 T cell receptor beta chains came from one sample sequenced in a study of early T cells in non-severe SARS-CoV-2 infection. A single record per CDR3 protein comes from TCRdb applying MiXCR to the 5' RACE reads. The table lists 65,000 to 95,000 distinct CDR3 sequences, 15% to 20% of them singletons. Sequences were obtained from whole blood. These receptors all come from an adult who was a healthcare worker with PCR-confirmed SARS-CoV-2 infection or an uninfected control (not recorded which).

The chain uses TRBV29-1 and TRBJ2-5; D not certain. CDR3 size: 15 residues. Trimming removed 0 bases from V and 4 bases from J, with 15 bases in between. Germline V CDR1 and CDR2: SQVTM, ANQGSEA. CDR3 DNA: TGCAGCGTTGAAGATCTTCCCGGTTCTTCAGAGACCCAGTACTTC. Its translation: CSVEDLPGSSETQYF.

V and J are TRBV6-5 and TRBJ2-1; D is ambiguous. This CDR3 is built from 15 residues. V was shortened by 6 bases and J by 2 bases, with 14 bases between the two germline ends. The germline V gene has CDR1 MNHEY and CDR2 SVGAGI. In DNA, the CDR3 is TGTGCCAGCAGCCCCCAACAAGCAACCTACAATGAGCAGTTCTTC. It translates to CASSPQQATYNEQFF.

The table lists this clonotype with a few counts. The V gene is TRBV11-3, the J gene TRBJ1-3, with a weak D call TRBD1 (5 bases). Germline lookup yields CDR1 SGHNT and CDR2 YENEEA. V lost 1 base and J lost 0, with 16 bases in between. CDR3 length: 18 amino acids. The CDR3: CASSLARRGGVSGNTIYF. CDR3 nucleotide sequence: TGTGCCAGCAGCTTAGCCCGCCGGGGGGGTGTCTCTGGAAACACCATATATTTT. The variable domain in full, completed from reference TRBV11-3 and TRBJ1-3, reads EAGVVQSPRYKIIEKKQPVAFWCNPISGHNTLYWYLQNLGQGPELLIRYENEEAVDDSQLPKDRFSAERLKGVDSTLKIQPAELGDSAVYLCASSLARRGGVSGNTIYFGEGSWLTVV.

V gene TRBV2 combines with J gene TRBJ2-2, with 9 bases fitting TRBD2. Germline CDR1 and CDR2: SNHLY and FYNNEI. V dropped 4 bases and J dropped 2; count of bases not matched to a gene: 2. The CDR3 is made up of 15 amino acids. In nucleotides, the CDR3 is TGTGCCAGCAGTGGCCTAGCGGGAAACACCGGGGAGCTGTTTTTT. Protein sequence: CASSGLAGNTGELFF. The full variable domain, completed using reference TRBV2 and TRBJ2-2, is EPEVTQTPSHQVTQMGQEVILRCVPISNHLYFYWYRQILGQKVEFLVSFYNNEISEKSEIFDDQFSVERPDGSNFTLKIRSTKLEDSAMYFCASSGLAGNTGELFFGEGSRLTVL.

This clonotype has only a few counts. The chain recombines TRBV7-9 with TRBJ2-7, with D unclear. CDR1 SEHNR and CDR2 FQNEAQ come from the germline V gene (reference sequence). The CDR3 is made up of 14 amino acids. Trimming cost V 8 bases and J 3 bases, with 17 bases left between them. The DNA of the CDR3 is TGTGCCAGCGCCCCCCCGGGCAGGAGCTACGAGCAGTACTTC. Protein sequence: CASAPPGRSYEQYF.

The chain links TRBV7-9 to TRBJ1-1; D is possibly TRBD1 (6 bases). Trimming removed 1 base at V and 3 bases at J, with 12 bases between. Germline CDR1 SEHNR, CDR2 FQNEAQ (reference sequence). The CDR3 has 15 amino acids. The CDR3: CASSLGRSGDTEAFF. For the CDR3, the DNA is TGTGCCAGCAGCTTAGGACGGTCAGGGGACACTGAAGCTTTCTTT.